This is a list of T cell receptor beta chains from one sample in a study of blood T cell repertoires in COVID-19. The repertoire was sequenced with immunoSEQ multiplex PCR; TCRdb's copy has only in-frame clones and lacks some. The repertoire consists of 97,000 or so clones, with about 80% occurring once and the leading ten covering 4.5%. The sequencing sample was made of peripheral blood. Receptor source: a human donor in a cohort sampled during active COVID-19. Each CDR3 is given with its conserved first and last residue. The D gene is left open where the match is weak. The size of a clone is reported for some rows only, either as once, few or many, or as a class for expanded clones.

clone_size,d_call,v_call,j_call,cdr3_nt,cdr3_aa
-,TRBD2,TRBV27,TRBJ2-1,TGTGCCAGCAGCCCTGGCGGGGGGCCCTACAATGAGCAGTTCTTC,CASSPGGGPYNEQFF
-,-,TRBV11-2,TRBJ2-7,TGTGCCAGCAGCGGGGGAAAGGGGGAGATTTACGAGCAGTACTTC,CASSGGKGEIYEQYF
-,-,TRBV27,TRBJ2-5,TGTGCCAGCAGTTCGACTTGGGGCAGTCCTAGACCGGACCAAGAGACCCAGTACTTC,CASSSTWGSPRPDQETQYF
-,-,TRBV6-5,TRBJ2-7,TGTGCCAGCAGCTCTCTAGCGAAGCCTCTCGAGCAGTACTTC,CASSSLAKPLEQYF
-,TRBD1,TRBV28,TRBJ1-6,TGTGCCAGCCTTTTATCCGCAGGGGGAAATTCACCCCTCCACTTT,CASLLSAGGNSPLHF
-,TRBD2,TRBV18,TRBJ2-3,TGTGCCAGCTCACCATTAAGCGGGGGGATCATAAGGGGAGATACGCAGTATTTT,CASSPLSGGIIRGDTQYF
few,-,TRBV7-9,TRBJ1-3,TGTGCCAGCAGCGGACAGGGAAACACCATATATTTT,CASSGQGNTIYF
-,-,TRBV5-1,TRBJ2-3,TGCGCCAGCAGCCCTCTAGGCACGATTAGCACAGATACGCAGTATTTT,CASSPLGTISTDTQYF
-,-,TRBV10-1,TRBJ2-5,TGCGCCAGCAGTGAGTCTCAACGACAGGTGGATGAGACCCAGTACTTC,CASSESQRQVDETQYF
-,TRBD1,TRBV24-1,TRBJ2-7,TGTGCCACCAGTGATGACCGACAGGGATCCTACGAGCAGTACTTC,CATSDDRQGSYEQYF
few,TRBD1,TRBV4-2,TRBJ1-2,TGTGCCAGCAGCCAAGTCCGGACAGGGATCTATGGCTACACCTTC,CASSQVRTGIYGYTF
few,-,TRBV6-5,TRBJ2-4,TGTGCCAGCATCGAGGCCAGCCTCGCTAACATTCAGTACTTC,CASIEASLANIQYF
-,-,TRBV7-9,TRBJ1-6,TGTGCCAGCAGCTTACAAAGGGCAGGGGATTCACCCCTCCACTTT,CASSLQRAGDSPLHF
-,TRBD2,TRBV5-1,TRBJ2-3,TGCGCCAGCAGCCCAGGACTAGCGGGGGGGATAGATACGCAGTATTTT,CASSPGLAGGIDTQYF
-,-,TRBV3-1/TRBV3-2,TRBJ1-6,TGTGCCAGCAGTCGACAGTATAATAATTCACCCCTCCACTTT,CASSRQYNNSPLHF
-,TRBD2,TRBV7-2,TRBJ2-5,TGTGCCAGCAGCTTAGGACTAGCCGAAGGAGAGACCCAGTACTTC,CASSLGLAEGETQYF
-,TRBD1,TRBV6-5,TRBJ2-4,TGTGCCAGCAGTTACTCCCTGACAGGGTGGAAAAACATTCAGTACTTC,CASSYSLTGWKNIQYF
-,-,TRBV6-5,TRBJ2-1,TGTGCCAGCAGTTATGACTATTACAATGAGCAGTTCTTC,CASSYDYYNEQFF
-,-,TRBV7-2,TRBJ2-5,TGTGCCAGCAGCCATAAAGAGCGGCCTAGCCGGGTAGAGACCCAGTACTTC,CASSHKERPSRVETQYF
-,-,TRBV15,TRBJ2-3,TGTGCCACCAGCATACAGGGCGGCCTAGATACGCAGTATTTT,CATSIQGGLDTQYF
once,-,TRBV9,TRBJ1-5,TGTGCCAGCAGCGTAGGAGTTAGGGGAAACCAGCCCCAGCATTTT,CASSVGVRGNQPQHF
-,-,TRBV18,TRBJ2-2,TGTGCCAGCTCACCGGGGAGTACTAGCAACACCGGGGAGCTGTTTTTT,CASSPGSTSNTGELFF
-,TRBD1,TRBV6-2/TRBV6-3,TRBJ1-2,TGTGCCAGCAGTTACTCCCCCGGCAGGGGGCAGTATCTTGAGGGCTACACCTTC,CASSYSPGRGQYLEGYTF
-,TRBD2,TRBV9,TRBJ2-1,TGTGCCAGCAGCATAAGCGGGGGCAGCAATGAGCAGTTCTTC,CASSISGGSNEQFF
-,-,TRBV28,TRBJ1-5,TGTGCCAGCAGGCGACACAGTAGCAATCAGCCCCAGCATTTT,CASRRHSSNQPQHF
many,TRBD1,TRBV19,TRBJ1-4,TGTGCCAGTACCAAAACGGGACAGCCCTATGAAAAACTGTTTTTT,CASTKTGQPYEKLFF
few,TRBD2,TRBV7-6,TRBJ2-5,TGTGCCAGCAGCGCATTTAGCGGGGGCCTCCAAGAGACCCAGTACTTC,CASSAFSGGLQETQYF
-,TRBD1,TRBV19,TRBJ2-2,TGTGCCGGATCACCGGGACAGGGGGCGAACACCGGGGAGCTGTTTTTT,CAGSPGQGANTGELFF
-,TRBD2,TRBV11-3,TRBJ2-3,TGTGCCAGCAGCCACTCACTAGCGGGGGGCGCAGATACGCAGTATTTT,CASSHSLAGGADTQYF
once,TRBD1,TRBV28,TRBJ2-7,TGTGCCAGCAGTTTAACTAGGGACAGGGAGCAGTACTTC,CASSLTRDREQYF
-,-,TRBV4-2,TRBJ1-6,TGTGCCAGCAGCCAAGATCCCTCCAGGACGGGGGATTCACCCCTCCACTTT,CASSQDPSRTGDSPLHF
-,-,TRBV5-1,TRBJ2-1,TGCGCCAGCAGCTTGGTGCAGGACTACAATGAGCAGTTCTTC,CASSLVQDYNEQFF
-,-,TRBV14,TRBJ2-3,TGTGCCAGCAGCCTAGCAGGGGTTCTCACAGATACGCAGTATTTT,CASSLAGVLTDTQYF
-,-,TRBV3-1/TRBV3-2,TRBJ1-2,TGTGCCAGCAGCCAAGTAATTTTACGGGGGGCCCTTGGCTACACCTTC,CASSQVILRGALGYTF
-,-,TRBV28,TRBJ1-2,TGTGCCAGCAGTGAGACAGTGAACTCCTATGGCTACACCTTC,CASSETVNSYGYTF
-,TRBD1,TRBV3-1/TRBV3-2,TRBJ2-6,TGTGCCAGCAGCCACCCGGGACAGGGTTTTCCTGGGGCCAACGTCCTGACTTTC,CASSHPGQGFPGANVLTF
once,-,TRBV11-1,TRBJ1-1,TGTGCCAGCAGCCTAGGAGGGTCGAGCACTGAAGCTTTCTTT,CASSLGGSSTEAFF
-,-,TRBV3-1/TRBV3-2,TRBJ1-1,TGTGCCAGCAGCCCCGACAGAGACACTGAAGCTTTCTTT,CASSPDRDTEAFF
-,-,TRBV5-1,TRBJ1-2,TGCGCCAGCAGCCCAGAGGGGGTAGATGGCTACACCTTC,CASSPEGVDGYTF
-,-,TRBV6-5,TRBJ1-4,TGTGCCAGCACCCGGCGGGGGGCCGGTGAAAAACTGTTTTTT,CASTRRGAGEKLFF
few,-,TRBV2,TRBJ1-2,TGTGCCAGCAACGGCGGCAACGACGGATTTCCAGAACTTTTCTTTGTTCACTATGGCTACACCTTC,CASNGGNDGFPELFFVHYGYTF
-,TRBD1,TRBV7-9,TRBJ2-7,TGTGCCAGCAGCTTACGGACAGGGGGCGAGCAGTACTTC,CASSLRTGGEQYF
few,-,TRBV5-1,TRBJ1-2,TGCGCCAGCAGCCCCTCGGGTCCCTATGGCTACACCTTC,CASSPSGPYGYTF
-,-,TRBV7-2,TRBJ2-1,TGTGCCAGCAGCTTAGGACTCCTAGAATACAATGAGCAGTTCTTC,CASSLGLLEYNEQFF
-,TRBD1,TRBV6-2/TRBV6-3,TRBJ1-5,TGTGCCAGCAGCCGAACAGGGGGCAATCAGCCCCAGCATTTT,CASSRTGGNQPQHF
-,-,TRBV7-3,TRBJ1-2,TGTGCCAGCAGCTTAACAACAGGGCTAGGCTACACCTTC,CASSLTTGLGYTF
once,-,TRBV5-5,TRBJ1-1,TGTGCCAGCAGCTCGGGTGGGGCGGTACACACTGAAGCTTTCTTT,CASSSGGAVHTEAFF
-,TRBD2,TRBV5-1,TRBJ2-1,TGCGCCAGCAGCTTGGGAGGCGGGGGCTCCTACAATGAGCAGTTCTTC,CASSLGGGGSYNEQFF
-,-,TRBV6-2/TRBV6-3,TRBJ1-2,TGTGCCAGCAGTCCGAGAGAGGGTGGCTACACCTTC,CASSPREGGYTF
-,TRBD2,TRBV24-1,TRBJ2-3,TGTGCCACCAGTGAGAGGACTAGCGGGGGGCACCCAGATACGCAGTATTTT,CATSERTSGGHPDTQYF
-,-,TRBV5-1,TRBJ2-3,TGCGCCAGCAGCTTGGCCCGGGAACAAGATACGCAGTATTTT,CASSLAREQDTQYF
-,-,TRBV18,TRBJ1-5,TGTGCCAGCTCACCAGGAACAGGTAATCAGCCCCAGCATTTT,CASSPGTGNQPQHF
-,-,TRBV4-3,TRBJ2-3,TGCGCCAGCAGCCAGTCTTATACAGATACGCAGTATTTT,CASSQSYTDTQYF
-,TRBD1,TRBV29-1,TRBJ2-2,TGCAGCGTTCCTAAGACAGGGGGTAACACCGGGGAGCTGTTTTTT,CSVPKTGGNTGELFF